This entry lists 10 T cell receptor beta chains sequenced from one sample in a study of blood T cell repertoires in COVID-19. The repertoire was sequenced with immunoSEQ multiplex PCR; TCRdb's copy has only in-frame clones and lacks some. The data hold some 200,000 clones, with roughly 87% observed a single time. Sequenced input: PBMCs or T cells enriched from blood (not recorded which). Source of these receptors: a woman aged 25 to 39 who had recovered from COVID-19.

The chain has TRBV9 and TRBJ2-1; no definite D call. The CDR3 runs to 15 residues. Germline V lookup: CDR1 SGDLS, CDR2 YYNGEE. V lost 2 bases and J lost 5, with 14 bases in between. The CDR3 DNA reads as TGTGCCAGCAGCGTTCAGTCCATTCCCGACAATGAGCAGTTCTTC. Translated: CASSVQSIPDNEQFF. The complete variable domain, with remaining parts taken from reference TRBV9 and TRBJ2-1, reads DSGVTQTPKHLITATGQRVTLRCSPRSGDLSVYWYQQSLDQGLQFLIQYYNGEERAKGNILERFSAQQFPDLHSELNLSSLELGDSALYFCASSVQSIPDNEQFFGPGTRLTVL.

In its sample, this clone was seen once. The rearrangement links TRBV5-1 to TRBJ1-3; TRBD1 might be the D (5 bases). The ends were cut back, 0 bases at V and 2 bases at J, with 9 bases in the middle. CDR1 SGHRS and CDR2 YFSETQ come from the germline V gene. The CDR3 spans 15 residues. CDR3 in amino acids: CASSLVGVTGNTIYF. The CDR3, as DNA: TGCGCCAGCAGCTTGGTAGGGGTCACTGGAAACACCATATATTTT.

This clone was seen only a few times. The rearrangement joins TRBV29-1 to TRBJ1-3; the match to TRBD1 covers 10 bases. V trimming: 4 bases; J trimming: 7 bases; junction bases outside the gene matches: 7. This CDR3 is 14 amino acids long. CDR1 is SQVTM and CDR2 is ANQGSEA in the germline V gene. The CDR3 region has the DNA TGCAGCGTTGTGGACAGGGGGTTAGGGAACACCATATATTTT. This encodes CSVVDRGLGNTIYF.

Here the CDR3 DNA reads TGTGCCAGTAGACCCTCGGGGGACAGGGGTTTTGGTTCACCCCTCCACTTT. Translated: CASRPSGDRGFGSPLHF. This chain joins TRBV19 and TRBJ1-6; 10 bases are shared with TRBD1. CDR3 length: 17 amino acids. Germline V gene data show CDR1 as LNHDA and CDR2 as SQIVND (reference sequence). Trimming took 6 bases from V and 9 from J; bases not matched to a gene: 14.

The table lists this clone with a few counts. This sequence joins TRBV11-3 and TRBJ1-6, with a weak D call TRBD1 (5 bases). The CDR3 spans 16 residues. V lost 1 base and J lost 7, with 14 bases in between. Germline CDR1 SGHNT, CDR2 YENEEA. CDR3 DNA: TGTGCCAGCAGCTTAGGGGTAGGGGAACCCAATTCACCCCTCCACTTT. As protein: CASSLGVGEPNSPLHF.

The sample holds a few counts of this clone. This chain connects TRBV7-9 to TRBJ1-2, with 7 nucleotides matching TRBD1. The germline V gene encodes CDR1 SEHNR and CDR2 FQNEAQ (reference sequence). V shed 0 bases and J 2 bases; nucleotides not matched to a gene: 3. This CDR3 has 15 residues. CDR3 nucleotides: TGTGCCAGCAGCTTAGCGTCAGGGGGGAACTATGGCTACACCTTC. Translating it yields CASSLASGGNYGYTF.

This rearrangement joins TRBV5-1 to TRBJ2-5; D is unclear. The CDR3 is made up of 14 amino acids. Germline V gives CDR1 SGHRS, CDR2 YFSETQ. The V end lost 3 bases, the J end lost 4 bases, and 13 bases lay between the germline ends. CDR3 in DNA: TGCGCCAGCAGCTCGACCCCGAGAGGAGAGACCCAGTACTTC. It is translated as CASSSTPRGETQYF.

The CDR3 sequence: CASSLATGNYGYTF. The CDR3 region has the DNA TGCGCCAGCAGCTTGGCCACAGGGAACTATGGCTACACCTTC. The chain employs TRBV5-1 and TRBJ1-2; weak D call: TRBD1 (6 bases). The germline V gene has CDR1 SGHRS and CDR2 YFSETQ. The CDR3 runs to 14 residues. V lost 0 bases, J lost 2 bases, and 8 bases lay in between.

This clone came up a few times. CDR3 loop: CASTTWGRASKNYGYTF. Here the CDR3 DNA reads TGTGCCAGCACCACTTGGGGCAGGGCCTCCAAGAACTATGGCTACACCTTC. The rearrangement uses TRBV7-9 and TRBJ1-2, with TRBD1 as a possible D gene (5 bases). The CDR3 length is 17 residues. The germline CDR1 and CDR2 sequences are SEHNR and FQNEAQ (reference sequence). Trimming cost V 7 bases and J 2 bases, with 23 bases left between them.

This chain links TRBV5-1 with TRBJ2-1, with 12 positions matching TRBD2. From germline, CDR1 is SGHRS and CDR2 YFSETQ. This CDR3 is built from 18 residues. The junction had 5 bases not matched to a gene; V was cut back by 1 base and J by 0 bases. CDR3 nucleotides: TGCGCCAGCAGCTTGAGGCTAGCGGGAGGGAGCTCCTACAATGAGCAGTTCTTC. It encodes CASSLRLAGGSSYNEQFF.